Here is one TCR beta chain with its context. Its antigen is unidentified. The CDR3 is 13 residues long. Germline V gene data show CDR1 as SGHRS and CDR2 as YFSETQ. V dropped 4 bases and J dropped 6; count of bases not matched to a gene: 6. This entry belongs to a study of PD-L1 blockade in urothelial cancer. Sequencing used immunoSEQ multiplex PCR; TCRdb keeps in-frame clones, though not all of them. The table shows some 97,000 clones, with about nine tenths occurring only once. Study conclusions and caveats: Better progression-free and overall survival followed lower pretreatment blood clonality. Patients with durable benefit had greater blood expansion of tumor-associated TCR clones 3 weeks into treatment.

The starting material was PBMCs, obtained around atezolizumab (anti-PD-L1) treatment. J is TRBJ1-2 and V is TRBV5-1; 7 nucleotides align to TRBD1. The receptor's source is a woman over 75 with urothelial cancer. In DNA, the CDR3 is TGCGCCAGCAGCCAAACAGGGGATCATGGCTACACCTTC. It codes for CASSQTGDHGYTF.